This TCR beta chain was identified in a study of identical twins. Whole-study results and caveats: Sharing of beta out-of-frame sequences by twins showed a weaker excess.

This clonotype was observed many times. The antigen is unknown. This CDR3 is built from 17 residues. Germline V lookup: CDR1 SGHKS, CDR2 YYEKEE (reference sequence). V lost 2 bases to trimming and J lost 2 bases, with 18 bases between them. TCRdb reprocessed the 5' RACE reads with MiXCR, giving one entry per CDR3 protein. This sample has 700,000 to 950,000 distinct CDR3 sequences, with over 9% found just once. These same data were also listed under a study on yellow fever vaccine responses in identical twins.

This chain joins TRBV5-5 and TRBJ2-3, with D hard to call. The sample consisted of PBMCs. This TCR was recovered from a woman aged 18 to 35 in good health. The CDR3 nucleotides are TGTGCCAGCAGCTTTGGAACCTCGCGGTCGTTCACAGATACGCAGTATTTT. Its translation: CASSFGTSRSFTDTQYF. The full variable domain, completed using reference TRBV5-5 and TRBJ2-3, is DAGVTQSPTHLIKTRGQQVTLRCSPISGHKSVSWYQQVLGQGPQFIFQYYEKEERGRGNFPDRFSARQFPNYSSELNVNALLLGDSALYLCASSFGTSRSFTDTQYFGPGTRLTVL.